This TCR beta chain stems from a study of early T cells in non-severe SARS-CoV-2 infection (TCRdb year 2021). Broadly, across the study: Bulk RNA from unsorted whole blood was used for TCR sequencing, so alpha and beta chains could not be paired. Here is what the overall study found, with its caveats: VDJdb matching was skewed toward anti-spike CD8 responses, so virus-specific expansions were likely underestimated and private and CD4 specificities were missed.

The receptor library was made with 5' RACE. The sequencer was a NextSeq 500. In the TCR library protocol, unique molecular identifiers were attached to individual cDNA molecules to correct for PCR bias and sequencing error. Both TCR alpha and beta chains were sequenced, and tight co-correlation was observed between alpha and beta sequence abundances in each sample. Per the original workflow: Decombinator V4 was used to annotate the V gene, J gene and CDR3 of the TCR sequences. Expanded TCRs were defined as changing significantly between any two time points under a Poisson model with p below 0.0001. TCR abundances were normalised to the total number of TCRs sequenced per sample and were expressed as counts per million. VDJdb, accessed 1 November 2021, was searched for CMV, EBV and SARS-CoV-2 annotated TCRs, excluding TCRs annotated for multiple antigens. The public reads were reprocessed in TCRdb via fastp at Q25 and MiXCR, keeping in-frame beta chains. Entries are consolidated by CDR3 protein sequence, retaining the most common genes and DNA. Clone size and V and J calls follow TCRdb, not the original study. Across this sample there are around 61,000 distinct CDR3 sequences, with about 14% seen only once. The ten largest make up 4.1% of the sample.

The study was a case-control design nested within a healthcare worker cohort in London, UK, with weekly nasopharyngeal swab PCR tests and blood sampling. Healthcare workers were recruited between 23 and 31 March 2020, during the week of the UK lockdown, and were followed weekly for up to about 15 weeks. With respect to this clonotype: The antigen it recognizes is unknown. Base-call qualities are not available, and no considerably larger clone is one nucleotide away.

Sequences were derived from whole blood, sampled at baseline. This TCR came from an adult who was a healthcare worker with PCR-confirmed SARS-CoV-2 infection or an uninfected control (not recorded which).

The CDR3 corresponds to CASSFAGTSSYEQYF. The nucleotide sequence is given as TGTGCCAGCAGTTTTGCGGGGACTAGCTCCTACGAGCAGTACTTC. The rearranged chain carries TRBV28 and TRBJ2-7; the central 8 bases match TRBD2. Trimming leaves V shorter by 3 bases and J shorter by 0 bases, with the junction holding 4 bases beyond the gene matches. CDR1 MDHEN and CDR2 SYDVKM were looked up in the germline V gene. The CDR3 has 15 amino acids, counting the end cysteine and phenylalanine. Only CDR3 DNA is held: 45 bases, read in frame from base 1.